Listed below are T cell receptor beta chains from one sample, sequenced in a study of blood T cell repertoires in COVID-19. The data were produced by immunoSEQ multiplex PCR, yet TCRdb's version contains in-frame clones alone and is incomplete. This sample has approximately 89,000 clones, with approximately 80% found just once. The source material was peripheral blood. These receptors were taken from a human donor in a cohort sampled during active COVID-19. Each CDR3 is given with its conserved first and last residue. Each record gives: V gene, D gene, J gene, CDR3 protein. The D gene is left open where the match is weak.

TRBV7-9	TRBD2	TRBJ2-1	CASSWTSVEQFF
TRBV19	NA	TRBJ1-3	CASSLRHATSGNTIYF
TRBV18	TRBD1	TRBJ2-7	CASSPTGVYEQYF
TRBV24-1	NA	TRBJ2-5	CATSDPLASFETQYF
TRBV12-3/TRBV12-4	TRBD1	TRBJ1-1	CASSPGQAGEAFF
TRBV5-4	TRBD1	TRBJ1-4	CASSLDRGSNEKLFF
TRBV5-8	TRBD2	TRBJ2-2	CASSTSGLAGGYTGELFF
TRBV27	NA	TRBJ1-2	CASGQNGYTF
TRBV5-4	TRBD1	TRBJ2-7	CASHIRDRAYEQYF
TRBV29-1	NA	TRBJ2-7	CSVEGLPNIPYEQYF
TRBV2	NA	TRBJ2-4	CASSEASIQYF
TRBV5-5	TRBD1	TRBJ2-3	CASSLWTGETDTQYF
TRBV28	NA	TRBJ2-5	CASSPPTRPGGTQYF
TRBV12-3/TRBV12-4	NA	TRBJ2-1	CASSLTSSNEQFF
TRBV7-9	NA	TRBJ2-7	CASRGVGHSYEQYF
TRBV7-3	TRBD2	TRBJ2-1	CASSARLAGPYNEQFF
TRBV18	NA	TRBJ1-1	CASSRAEGWSTEAFF
TRBV5-4	TRBD2	TRBJ2-5	CASNPSGAGEETQYF
TRBV29-1	NA	TRBJ1-2	CSVVQLSGSNGYTF
TRBV29-1	TRBD2	TRBJ2-3	CSGLGGASGGTDTQYF
TRBV28	TRBD2	TRBJ2-1	CASREAGGRVSHEQFF
TRBV5-1	NA	TRBJ2-7	CASSNGAGFALSSYEQYF
TRBV27	NA	TRBJ1-1	CASSIRYSNTEAFF
TRBV10-3	TRBD1	TRBJ1-5	CAIKQGAHRPQHF
TRBV7-2	TRBD1	TRBJ1-2	CASGDRVYGYTF
TRBV7-2	NA	TRBJ1-2	CASSPPRGQGGYTF
TRBV6-5	TRBD1	TRBJ2-2	CASSYSGTGGFGELFF
TRBV19	NA	TRBJ2-5	CASGRGGRETQYF
TRBV5-4	NA	TRBJ1-5	CASSLGGADQPQHF
TRBV2	TRBD2	TRBJ2-5	CASRLAGGVETQYF
TRBV9	NA	TRBJ2-1	CASSEWTEPQFF
TRBV7-2	NA	TRBJ2-1	CASSTTGRSYNEQFF
TRBV19	TRBD1	TRBJ1-5	CASSIEGQGFHSNQPQHF
TRBV5-4	NA	TRBJ2-7	CASSRQTGWAYEQYF
TRBV5-6	NA	TRBJ2-5	CASSTRQVGYQETQYF
TRBV18	TRBD1	TRBJ1-2	CASSPPGQGGYGYTF
TRBV2	NA	TRBJ2-3	CASSEFQSTDTQYF
TRBV28	TRBD1	TRBJ2-1	CASSLEGQGKVSRLF
TRBV28	TRBD1	TRBJ2-4	CASSIGDRGDIQYF
TRBV2	NA	TRBJ2-2	CASMRSPLADTGELFF
TRBV3-1/TRBV3-2	NA	TRBJ1-6	CASRTVHSSYNSPLHF
TRBV30	TRBD1	TRBJ1-5	CAWNRGHQPQHF
TRBV19	NA	TRBJ1-1	CASSIRGNTEAFF
TRBV27	NA	TRBJ2-7	CASSPNSLSSYEQYF
TRBV5-6	TRBD2	TRBJ2-7	CASSPTRGAGGYEQYF
TRBV7-2	NA	TRBJ2-2	CASSLEGVGTGELFF
TRBV2	TRBD1	TRBJ2-7	CASSEEGTGSYEQYF
TRBV14	NA	TRBJ2-3	CASSKIGGQYF
TRBV7-3	TRBD2	TRBJ2-1	CASSLDDLAGGYNEQFF
TRBV29-1	TRBD1	TRBJ1-1	CSAIGTGGGYTEAFF
TRBV14	NA	TRBJ1-6	CASSQAFWASSPLHF
TRBV9	NA	TRBJ2-3	CASSVGVFADTQYF
TRBV5-1	TRBD1	TRBJ2-7	CASRVTTGGSYEQYF
TRBV28	TRBD1	TRBJ2-2	CASSLGQGRGRELFF
TRBV9	TRBD2	TRBJ2-1	CASSPPGTRDEQFF
TRBV13	NA	TRBJ2-3	CASSLRVTDTQYF
TRBV19	NA	TRBJ2-3	CASSILRGTDTQYF
TRBV3-1/TRBV3-2	NA	TRBJ1-1	CASSQSRGNTEAFF
TRBV27	NA	TRBJ2-1	CASSFFGGANEQFF